One and the same sample provided the 18 T cell receptor beta chains below, sequenced in a study of beta chain features in type 1 diabetes (dated by TCRdb to between 2017 and 2018). Library preparation employed the immunoSEQ multiplex PCR assay. The entire amount of isolated RNA was reverse transcribed using the High Capacity cDNA Reverse Transcription Kit, so the sequenced TCRB transcripts were expressed ones. This immuneACCESS table, as held by TCRdb, lists in-frame sequences with V and J called but not all clones. Of the missing ones, under half trace to an unresolved V gene in checked studies; the others have no known cause. Here the sample has 330,000 or so clones; around 15% occur a single time. The top ten constitute about 6.7% of the sample. The sequenced material came from central memory CD4+ T cells from blood. Receptors were obtained from a man aged 25 to 40 in good health.

Only a few counts were recorded for this clone. The CDR3 DNA follows: TGTGCCAGCAGCAACGAAGGGGGGAGGGCCTATGGCTACACCTTC. Translating gives CASSNEGGRAYGYTF. The chain employs TRBV7-3 and TRBJ1-2, with D possibly being TRBD1 (6 bases). V gave up 5 bases and J gave up 4 bases, with 17 bases separating them. Germline V gene lookup returns CDR1 SGHTA and CDR2 FQGTGA. The CDR3 runs to 15 residues.

This clone has at least ten counts. The genes are TRBV4-1 and TRBJ2-1; D call uncertain. The V end was cut by 0 bases, the J end by 6 bases, with 12 bases between. The germline gives CDR1 MGHRA, CDR2 YSYEKL. The CDR3 covers 15 residues. CDR3 nucleotides: TGCGCCAGCAGCCAAGAGTTAGTTTTGGCCAATGAGCAGTTCTTC. Its translation: CASSQELVLANEQFF.

There are a few counts of this clone. V usage is TRBV2 and J usage is TRBJ2-3; 7 bases align to TRBD1. V shed 6 bases and J 4 bases; nucleotides not matched to a gene: 10. The CDR3 runs to 15 residues. Germline V gene sequence: CDR1 SNHLY, CDR2 FYNNEI. CDR3 DNA: TGTGCCAGCAGGGGGCGAGGGGGCGCAGCAGATACGCAGTATTTT. Protein product: CASRGRGGAADTQYF.

This chain uses TRBV10-3 with TRBJ1-5, with 11 bases aligning to TRBD1. Germline assignment: CDR1 ENHRY and CDR2 SYGVKD. Unmatched junction bases numbered 2, after V lost 3 bases and J lost 4 bases. The CDR3 runs to 15 residues. CDR3 in amino acids: CAISEGQGANQPQHF. For the CDR3, the DNA is TGTGCCATCAGTGAAGGACAGGGGGCGAATCAGCCCCAGCATTTT.

This clone was observed a few times. The V call is TRBV6-1, the J call TRBJ2-7; the D is unclear. V dropped 10 bases and J dropped 1 base, with 8 bases sitting between them. The CDR3 contains 11 residues. CDR1 and CDR2 (germline): MNHNS, SASEGT. CDR3 DNA sequence: TGTGCCATCCGTAGGTCCTACGAGCAGTACTTC. Its translation: CAIRRSYEQYF.

At least ten counts were recorded for this clone. V gene TRBV18 combines with J gene TRBJ2-7; 8 bases fit TRBD1. The CDR3 covers 13 residues. The V gene end was trimmed by 4 bases and the J gene end by 7 bases; junction bases not matched to a gene: 6. CDR1 and CDR2 from the germline V gene are KGHSH and LQKENI. The CDR3 DNA is TGTGCCAGCTCACAAGACAGGGGACAAGAGCAGTACGTC. It is translated as CASSQDRGQEQYV.

The chain couples TRBV5-4 to TRBJ2-5; a possible D gene is TRBD1 (6 bases). Germline assignment: CDR1 SGHNT and CDR2 YYREEE (reference sequence). The CDR3 is 15 residues long. V lost 2 bases and J 2 bases, leaving 13 bases between the germline ends. The CDR3 reads CASSLKQGQQETQYF. DNA of the CDR3: TGTGCCAGCAGCTTAAAACAGGGTCAGCAAGAGACCCAGTACTTC.

This chain joins TRBV19 and TRBJ1-6; D is uncertain. The CDR3 sequence is 15 residues long. Germline lookup yields CDR1 LNHDA and CDR2 SQIVND (reference sequence). V was trimmed by 7 bases and J by 0 bases, leaving 10 bases between them. The CDR3 here is CASKSDHSYNSPLHF. The DNA for the CDR3 is TGTGCCAGTAAATCGGACCACTCCTATAATTCACCCCTCCACTTT. Looking up the rest from reference TRBV19 and TRBJ1-6 gives the full variable domain: DGGITQSPKYLFRKEGQNVTLSCEQNLNHDAMYWYRQDPGQGLRLIYYSQIVNDFQKGDIAEGYSVSREKKESFPLTVTSAQKNPTAFYLCASKSDHSYNSPLHFGNGTRLTVT.

The chain combines TRBV4-3 with TRBJ2-3; 7 bases are shared with TRBD2. Germline-derived CDR1 and CDR2 are LGHNA and YSLEER. J was trimmed by 1 base and V by 3 bases; bases with no gene match: 4. The CDR3 spans 15 residues. For the CDR3, the DNA is TGCGCCAGCAGCCAGGCGGGAGCCCGCACAGATACGCAGTATTTT. Its translation is CASSQAGARTDTQYF.

The chain uses TRBV4-1 and TRBJ2-3; D tentatively fits TRBD1 or TRBD2 (5 bases each). Germline values: CDR1 MGHRA, CDR2 YSYEKL. The CDR3 is 16 residues long. V was cut by 0 bases and J by 2 bases, with 12 bases left in between. CDR3 nucleotides: TGCGCCAGCAGCCAAGACAAGAGGGGTTTCACAGATACGCAGTATTTT. This translates into CASSQDKRGFTDTQYF.

J is TRBJ2-3 and V is TRBV7-2; D unclear. With 5 bases removed from V and 2 bases from J, the gap between germline ends came to 11 bases. CDR1 and CDR2 from the germline V gene are SGHTA and FQGNSA. The CDR3 extends over 14 amino acids. The CDR3 is CASSPGPVTDTQYF. DNA for the CDR3: TGTGCCAGCAGCCCAGGACCAGTCACAGATACGCAGTATTTT.

The chain joins TRBV7-9 to TRBJ1-5, with D perhaps matching TRBD1 (6 bases). V lost 3 bases, J lost 2 bases, and 11 bases lay in between. The CDR3 length is 15 residues. In germline, CDR1 is SEHNR, CDR2 FQNEAQ (reference sequence). The CDR3 bases are TGTGCCAGCAGCTTGTACAGGGATGGCAATCAGCCCCAGCATTTT. As protein: CASSLYRDGNQPQHF. The full variable domain, with the rest looked up from reference TRBV7-9 and TRBJ1-5, is DTGVSQNPRHKITKRGQNVTFRCDPISEHNRLYWYRQTLGQGPEFLTYFQNEAQLEKSRLLSDRFSAERPKGSFSTLEIQRTEQGDSAMYLCASSLYRDGNQPQHFGDGTRLSIL.

The chain recombines TRBV19 with TRBJ1-1, with D tentatively TRBD1 (6 bases). Germline loops: CDR1 LNHDA, CDR2 SQIVND (reference sequence). Trimming cost V 5 bases and J 7 bases, with 14 bases left between them. The CDR3 covers 13 residues. The CDR3 DNA follows: TGTGCCAGTAGTGCCCGGGGGGCGTATGAAGCTTTCTTT. Translated, it gives CASSARGAYEAFF.

V gene TRBV4-1 combines with J gene TRBJ2-1; TRBD2 matches at 8 bases. Germline V gene sequence: CDR1 MGHRA, CDR2 YSYEKL. V was pared by 1 base and J by 4 bases, with 6 bases of the junction left unmatched. CDR3 size: 16 residues. The CDR3 spells CASSQVAQRGYNEQFF. Written as DNA, the CDR3 is TGCGCCAGCAGCCAAGTAGCCCAGCGGGGGTACAATGAGCAGTTCTTC.

The chain is built from TRBV9 and TRBJ2-7; 11 nucleotides match TRBD2. The J segment lost 7 bases and the V segment lost 4 bases, leaving 4 bases of the junction unmatched. Germline V gives CDR1 SGDLS, CDR2 YYNGEE. The CDR3 is 13 residues long. The CDR3 DNA reads as TGTGCCAGCAGCTTGGGACTAGCGGAAGAGCAGTACGTC. This sequence encodes CASSLGLAEEQYV.

This clone was detected a few times. The chain employs TRBV7-6 and TRBJ2-1; 14 nucleotides agree with TRBD2. The CDR3 runs 15 residues. V shed 5 bases, J shed 7 bases, and the junction held 4 bases outside the gene matches. The germline CDR1 and CDR2 sequences are SGHVS and FNYEAQ. CDR3: CASSVRTSGRNEQFF. CDR3 sequence (DNA): TGTGCCAGCAGCGTCCGGACTAGCGGGAGGAATGAGCAGTTCTTC. Full variable domain (outside the CDR3, taken from reference TRBV7-6 and TRBJ2-1): GAGVSQSPRYKVTKRGQDVALRCDPISGHVSLYWYRQALGQGPEFLTYFNYEAQQDKSGLPNDRFSAERPEGSISTLTIQRTEQRDSAMYRCASSVRTSGRNEQFFGPGTRLTVL.

This clone was detected only a few times. The chain is built from TRBV6-1 and TRBJ1-2; D unclear. This CDR3 has 15 amino acids. From germline, CDR1 is MNHNS and CDR2 SASEGT. V lost 5 bases, J lost 0 bases, and 13 bases lay in between. The CDR3 DNA reads TGTGCCAGCAGTCGTGACACCCGGCCTAACTATGGCTACACCTTC. Amino acid sequence: CASSRDTRPNYGYTF.

The chain joins TRBV29-1 to TRBJ1-1; D perhaps matches TRBD1 (6 bases). The V end was cut by 3 bases, the J end by 2 bases, with 10 bases between. Germline lookup yields CDR1 SQVTM and CDR2 ANQGSEA. CDR3 length equals 13 residues. The CDR3 sequence is CSVEVQGNTEAFF. The CDR3 coding sequence is TGCAGCGTTGAGGTACAGGGCAACACTGAAGCTTTCTTT.